This entry describes one T cell receptor (beta chain). Its antigen is still unknown. Trimming pared 4 bases from V and 5 bases from J, leaving 14 bases between. Germline CDR1 is SGHTA and CDR2 is FQGTGA. CDR3 size: 14 residues. The assay was immunoSEQ multiplex PCR, and TCRdb's table has in-frame clones only and misses some. The data show about 77,000 clones, with just under 95% seen just once and around 0.32% held by the top ten. This sample was taken from a study of OX40 agonist ivuxolimab in advanced cancers. Study results and caveats: At 0.1 to 3.0 mg/kg and by week 6, clonal expansion occurred in CD4+ and CD8+ blood T cells. Certain nonresponders likewise exhibited a low normalized T-cell clonal expansion.

The sequencing used CD4+ or CD8+ T cells sorted from blood, collected in a trial of the OX40 agonist ivuxolimab. This TCR derives from an adult with an advanced solid tumor such as melanoma, head and neck, liver or kidney cancer. The V call is TRBV7-3, the J call TRBJ1-1; no definite D call. CDR3 amino acids: CASSSREGVTEAFF. For the CDR3, the DNA is TGTGCCAGCAGCTCAAGGGAAGGAGTGACTGAAGCTTTCTTT.